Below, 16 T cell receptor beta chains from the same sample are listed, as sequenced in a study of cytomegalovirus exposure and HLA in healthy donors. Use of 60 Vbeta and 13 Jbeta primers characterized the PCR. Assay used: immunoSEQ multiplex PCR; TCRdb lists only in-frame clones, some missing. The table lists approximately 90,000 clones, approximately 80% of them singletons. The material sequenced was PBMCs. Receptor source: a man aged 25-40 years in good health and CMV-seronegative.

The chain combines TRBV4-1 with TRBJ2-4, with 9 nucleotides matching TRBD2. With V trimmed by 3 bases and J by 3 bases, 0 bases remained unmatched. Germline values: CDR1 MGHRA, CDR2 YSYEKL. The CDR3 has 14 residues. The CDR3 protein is CASSHSGGKNIQYF. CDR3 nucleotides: TGCGCCAGCAGCCATAGCGGGGGCAAAAACATTCAGTACTTC.

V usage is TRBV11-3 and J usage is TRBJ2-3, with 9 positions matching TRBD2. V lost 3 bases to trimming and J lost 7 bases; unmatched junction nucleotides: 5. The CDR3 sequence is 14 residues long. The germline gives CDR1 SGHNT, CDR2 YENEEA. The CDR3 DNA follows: TGTGCCAGCAGCTTTAGCGGGAGTGTGAATACGCAGTATTTT. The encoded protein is CASSFSGSVNTQYF.

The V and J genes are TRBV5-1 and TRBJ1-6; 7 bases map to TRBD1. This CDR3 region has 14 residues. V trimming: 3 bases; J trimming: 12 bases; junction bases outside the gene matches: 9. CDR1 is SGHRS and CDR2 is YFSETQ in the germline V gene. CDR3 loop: CASSSDRVARPLHF. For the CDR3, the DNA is TGCGCCAGCAGCTCCGACAGGGTGGCCCGACCCCTCCACTTT.

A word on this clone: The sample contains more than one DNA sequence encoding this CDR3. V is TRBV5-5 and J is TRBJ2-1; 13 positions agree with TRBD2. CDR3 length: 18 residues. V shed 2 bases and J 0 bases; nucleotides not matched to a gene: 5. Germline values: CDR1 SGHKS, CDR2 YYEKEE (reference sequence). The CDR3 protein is CASSLRLAGGSSYNEQFF. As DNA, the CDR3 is TGTGCCAGCAGCTTACGACTAGCGGGGGGAAGCTCCTACAATGAGCAGTTCTTC.

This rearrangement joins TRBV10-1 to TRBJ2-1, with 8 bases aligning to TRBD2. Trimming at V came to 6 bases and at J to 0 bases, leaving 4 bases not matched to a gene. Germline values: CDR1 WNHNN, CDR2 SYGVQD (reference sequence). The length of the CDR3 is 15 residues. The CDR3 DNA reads TGCGCCAGCAGCCTTAGCGGGGACTCCTACAATGAGCAGTTCTTC. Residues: CASSLSGDSYNEQFF.

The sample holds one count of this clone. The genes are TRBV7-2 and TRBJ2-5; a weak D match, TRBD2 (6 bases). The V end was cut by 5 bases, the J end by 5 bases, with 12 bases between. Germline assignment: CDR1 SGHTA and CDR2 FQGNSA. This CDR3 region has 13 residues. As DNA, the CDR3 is TGTGCCAGCAGCGGTACTAGCTTGGAGACCCAGTACTTC. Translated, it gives CASSGTSLETQYF.

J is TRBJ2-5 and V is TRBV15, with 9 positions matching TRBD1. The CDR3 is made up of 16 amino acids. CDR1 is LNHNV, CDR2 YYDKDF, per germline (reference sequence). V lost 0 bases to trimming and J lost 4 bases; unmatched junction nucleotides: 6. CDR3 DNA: TGTGCCACCAGCAGAGAGAGGGACAGGGTGACAGAGACCCAGTACTTC. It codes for CATSRERDRVTETQYF. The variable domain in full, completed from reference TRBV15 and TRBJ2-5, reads DAMVIQNPRYQVTQFGKPVTLSCSQTLNHNVMYWYQQKSSQAPKLLFHYYDKDFNNEADTPDNFQSRRPNTSFCFLDIRSPGLGDTAMYLCATSRERDRVTETQYFGPGTRLLVL.

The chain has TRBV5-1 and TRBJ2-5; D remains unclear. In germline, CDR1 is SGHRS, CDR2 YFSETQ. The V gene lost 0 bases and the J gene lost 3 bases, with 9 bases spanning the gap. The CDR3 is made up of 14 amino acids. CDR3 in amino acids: CASSLVPPEETQYF. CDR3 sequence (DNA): TGCGCCAGCAGCTTGGTTCCCCCCGAAGAGACCCAGTACTTC.

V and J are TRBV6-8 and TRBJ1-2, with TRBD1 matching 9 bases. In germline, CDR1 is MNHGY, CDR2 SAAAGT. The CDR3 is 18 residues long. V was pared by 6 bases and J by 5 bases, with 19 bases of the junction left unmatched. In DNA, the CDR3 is TGTGCCAGCAGCAGGCCGTTGGAACCGGACAGGGGCAAGTATGGCTACACCTTC. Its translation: CASSRPLEPDRGKYGYTF.

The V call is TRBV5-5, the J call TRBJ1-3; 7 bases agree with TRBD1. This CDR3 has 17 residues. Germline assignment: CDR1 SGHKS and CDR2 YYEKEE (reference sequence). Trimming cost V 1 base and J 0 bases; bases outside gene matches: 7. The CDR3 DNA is TGTGCCAGCAGCTTGTGGGACAGACCGTCCTCTGGAAACACCATATATTTT. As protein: CASSLWDRPSSGNTIYF.

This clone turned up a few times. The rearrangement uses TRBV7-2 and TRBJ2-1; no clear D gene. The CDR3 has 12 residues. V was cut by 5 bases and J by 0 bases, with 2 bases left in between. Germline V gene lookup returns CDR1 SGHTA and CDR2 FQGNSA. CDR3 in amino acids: CASSRSYNEQFF. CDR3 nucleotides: TGTGCCAGCAGCCGCTCCTACAATGAGCAGTTCTTC.

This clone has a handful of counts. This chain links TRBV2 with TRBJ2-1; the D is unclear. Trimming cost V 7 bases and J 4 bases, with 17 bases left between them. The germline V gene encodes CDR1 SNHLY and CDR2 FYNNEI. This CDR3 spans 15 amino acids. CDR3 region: CASTRQVRMYNEQFF. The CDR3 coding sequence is TGTGCCAGCACCCGTCAGGTACGGATGTACAATGAGCAGTTCTTC.

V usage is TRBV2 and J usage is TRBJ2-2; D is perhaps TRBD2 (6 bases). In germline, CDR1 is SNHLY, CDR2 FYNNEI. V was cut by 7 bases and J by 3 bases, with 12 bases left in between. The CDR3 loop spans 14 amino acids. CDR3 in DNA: TGTGCCAGCACGGCCGAGCGGGACACCGGGGAGCTGTTTTTT. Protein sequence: CASTAERDTGELFF.

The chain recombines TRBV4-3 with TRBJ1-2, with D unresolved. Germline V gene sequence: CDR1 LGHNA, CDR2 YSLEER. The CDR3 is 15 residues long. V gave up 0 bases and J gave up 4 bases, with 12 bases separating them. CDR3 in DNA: TGCGCCAGCAGCCAAGATCTGGTAACTATCTATGGCTACACCTTC. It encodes CASSQDLVTIYGYTF.

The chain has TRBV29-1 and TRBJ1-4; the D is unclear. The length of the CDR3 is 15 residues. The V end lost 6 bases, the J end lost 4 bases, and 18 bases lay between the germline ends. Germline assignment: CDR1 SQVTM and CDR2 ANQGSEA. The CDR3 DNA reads TGCAGCGTCCTTGAGTCATCCCACCTTAATGAAAAACTGTTTTTT. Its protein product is CSVLESSHLNEKLFF.

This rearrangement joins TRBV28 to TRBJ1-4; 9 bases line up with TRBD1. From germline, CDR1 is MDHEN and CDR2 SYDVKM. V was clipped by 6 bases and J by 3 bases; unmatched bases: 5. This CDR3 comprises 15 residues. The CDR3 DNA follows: TGTGCCAGCAGACGCACAGGGGGCTCTAATGAAAAACTGTTTTTT. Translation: CASRRTGGSNEKLFF.